This TCR beta chain originates from a study of blood T cell repertoires in COVID-19. The protocol was immunoSEQ multiplex PCR, while the TCRdb copy is restricted to in-frame clones and leaves out a portion. This sample has roughly 250,000 clones, with less than 85% found just once. Sequencing used peripheral blood. The TCR comes from a woman aged 80 or over with active or convalescent COVID-19.

The CDR3 loop is CASSQYRDNGEKLFF. The CDR3 nucleotides read TGCGCCAGCAGCCAGTACCGGGACAACGGGGAAAAACTGTTTTTT. This chain uses TRBV4-1 with TRBJ1-4; weak D call: TRBD1 (6 bases). The CDR3 extends over 15 amino acids. V dropped 3 bases and J dropped 8 bases, with 16 bases sitting between them. The germline V gene encodes CDR1 MGHRA and CDR2 YSYEKL.